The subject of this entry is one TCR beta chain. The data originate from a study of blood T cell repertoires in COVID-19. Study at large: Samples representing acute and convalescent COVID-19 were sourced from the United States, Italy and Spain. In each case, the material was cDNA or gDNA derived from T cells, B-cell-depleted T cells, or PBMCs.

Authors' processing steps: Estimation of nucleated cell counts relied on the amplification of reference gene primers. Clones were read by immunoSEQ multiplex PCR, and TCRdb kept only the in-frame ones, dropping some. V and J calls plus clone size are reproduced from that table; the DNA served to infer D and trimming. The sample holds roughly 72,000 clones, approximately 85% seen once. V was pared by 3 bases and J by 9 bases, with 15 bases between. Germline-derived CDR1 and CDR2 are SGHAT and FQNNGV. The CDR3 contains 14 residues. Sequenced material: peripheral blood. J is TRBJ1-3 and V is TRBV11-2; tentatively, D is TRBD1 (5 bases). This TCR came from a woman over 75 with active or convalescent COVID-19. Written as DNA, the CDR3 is TGTGCCAGCAGCTTTGCCAGCCTCGGGGGCACCATATATTTT. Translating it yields CASSFASLGGTIYF.